This T cell receptor (beta chain) was recovered during a study of shared clonotypes between healthy human individuals. Study-level information: Per donor, CD8 memory used one plate, CD8 naive used two, CD4 memory used three and CD4 naive used three. General study results and limits: Richness estimates generally favored naive over memory subsets.

Concerning this clone: The antigen is unknown.

Researchers partitioned CD4+ cells into CD45RA+ naive and CD45RA-negative memory subsets. Generated by immunoSEQ multiplex PCR, the TCRdb table keeps only in-frame clones and is missing some. The sample has 2 million to 2.5 million clones; around 92% are singletons. CDR3 length: 14 residues. V lost 11 bases and J lost 0; bases outside the gene matches: 8. CDR1 and CDR2 from the germline V gene are SNHLY and FYNNEI. The sample comprised naive CD4+ T cells from PBMCs. Subset denoted: CD45RA+ positively selected. The chain employs TRBV2 and TRBJ2-7, with TRBD2 matching over 9 bases. This receptor was identified in a man between 18 and 29 years old in good health. Some clones in this sample may be carry-over from other donors' samples. CDR3 residues: CAGSSGVSSYEQYF. Here the CDR3 DNA reads TGTGCCGGTTCTAGCGGGGTTAGCTCCTACGAGCAGTACTTC.